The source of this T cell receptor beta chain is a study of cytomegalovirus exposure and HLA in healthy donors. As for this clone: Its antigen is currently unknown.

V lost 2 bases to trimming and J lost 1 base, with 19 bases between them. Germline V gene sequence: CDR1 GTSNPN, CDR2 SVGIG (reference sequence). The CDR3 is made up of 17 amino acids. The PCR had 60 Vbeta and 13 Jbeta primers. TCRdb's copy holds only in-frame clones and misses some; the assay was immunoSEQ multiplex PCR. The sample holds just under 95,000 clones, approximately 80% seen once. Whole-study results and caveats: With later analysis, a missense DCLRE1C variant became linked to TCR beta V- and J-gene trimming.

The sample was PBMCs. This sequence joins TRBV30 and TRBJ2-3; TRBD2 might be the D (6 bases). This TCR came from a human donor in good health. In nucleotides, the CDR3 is TGTGCCTGGAGTCCCGCCCCCGGGACGGGGGGCACAGATACGCAGTATTTT. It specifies CAWSPAPGTGGTDTQYF.